This TCR beta chain derives from a study of blood T cell repertoires in COVID-19. Overall study: Samples taken during acute and convalescent COVID-19 were collected in the United States, Italy and Spain.

Patients at the Seattle site were enrolled during active infection and followed longitudinally. In this sample, this clone turned up once. Original handling: Amplification of reference gene primers was used by the study to estimate nucleated cell counts. Libraries were prepared by immunoSEQ multiplex PCR; TCRdb keeps only in-frame clonotypes and omits some of them. From that table come the V and J calls and clone size; the DNA was used to work out D and trimming. The data show about 440,000 clones, about 91% seen once. The CDR3 spans 17 residues. V shed 7 bases and J 8 bases; nucleotides not matched to a gene: 17. The germline V gene encodes CDR1 MDHEN and CDR2 SYDVKM.

The clonotype was recovered from a woman in her forties or fifties with COVID-19, enrolled during active disease. J is TRBJ1-4 and V is TRBV28, with 9 bases fitting TRBD1. Specimen: peripheral blood. This CDR3 is CASTEGLLTGGEEKLFF. Here the CDR3 DNA reads TGTGCCAGCACTGAAGGCCTTTTGACAGGGGGTGAAGAAAAACTGTTTTTT.